This is a list of T cell receptor beta chains from one sample in a study of Ad26.COV2.S vaccination and SARS-CoV-2 variants. Repertoires were generated with immunoSEQ multiplex PCR, while TCRdb's copy carries only in-frame clones and drops some. Of about 350,000 clones listed, roughly 84% are singletons. The specimen comprised peripheral blood, sampled in a trial of Ad26.COV2.S vaccine versus placebo. The receptors come from a person between 18 and 60 years old who received the Ad26.COV2.S COVID-19 vaccine or a placebo. CDR3s include the opening cysteine and the closing phenylalanine or tryptophan. The order of the fields is CDR3 protein, CDR3 DNA, J gene, D gene, V gene, clone size. A D gene is named only where the DNA matches it firmly. Clone sizes are given selectively: once, few, many, or a class where the clone is expanded.

CDR3 protein: CASSEGQIYEQYF; CDR3 DNA: TGCGCCAGCAGCGAGGGACAGATCTACGAGCAGTACTTC; J gene: TRBJ2-7; D gene: TRBD1; V gene: TRBV5-1; clone size: NA
CDR3 protein: CAWGRYMGEQYF; CDR3 DNA: TGTGCCTGGGGCCGTTACATGGGCGAGCAGTACTTC; J gene: TRBJ2-7; D gene: NA; V gene: TRBV30; clone size: NA
CDR3 protein: CASSRPAGEGETQYF; CDR3 DNA: TGTGCCAGTAGTAGACCAGCGGGAGAGGGGGAGACCCAGTACTTC; J gene: TRBJ2-5; D gene: TRBD2; V gene: TRBV19; clone size: NA
CDR3 protein: CASRGGYEQFF; CDR3 DNA: TGTGCCAGCAGGGGTGGCTATGAGCAGTTCTTC; J gene: TRBJ2-1; D gene: NA; V gene: TRBV28; clone size: once
CDR3 protein: CASTPPGGQPQHF; CDR3 DNA: TGTGCCAGCACTCCCCCCGGGGGGCAGCCCCAGCATTTT; J gene: TRBJ1-5; D gene: NA; V gene: TRBV3-1/TRBV3-2; clone size: NA
CDR3 protein: CASSYFSGYQGEKLFF; CDR3 DNA: TGTGCCAGCAGCTACTTCTCCGGATATCAAGGCGAAAAACTGTTTTTT; J gene: TRBJ1-4; D gene: NA; V gene: TRBV7-9; clone size: NA
CDR3 protein: CASSLSPVGNTIYF; CDR3 DNA: TGTGCCAGCAGCTTATCCCCCGTTGGAAACACCATATATTTT; J gene: TRBJ1-3; D gene: NA; V gene: TRBV7-8; clone size: NA
CDR3 protein: CASSSGTGYNEQFF; CDR3 DNA: TGTGCCAGCAGCTCTGGGACAGGCTACAATGAGCAGTTCTTC; J gene: TRBJ2-1; D gene: TRBD1; V gene: TRBV6-5; clone size: NA
CDR3 protein: CARSLRLASNTGELFF; CDR3 DNA: TGTGCCAGAAGCTTGAGGCTCGCCTCGAACACCGGGGAGCTGTTTTTT; J gene: TRBJ2-2; D gene: NA; V gene: TRBV5-3; clone size: NA
CDR3 protein: CASSFPGRGRNYGYTF; CDR3 DNA: TGTGCCAGCAGCTTCCCTGGCAGGGGGCGGAACTATGGCTACACCTTC; J gene: TRBJ1-2; D gene: TRBD1; V gene: TRBV5-4; clone size: many
CDR3 protein: CASRGDRVHEQYF; CDR3 DNA: TGTGCCAGCAGGGGGGACAGGGTTCACGAGCAGTACTTC; J gene: TRBJ2-7; D gene: NA; V gene: TRBV21-1; clone size: NA
CDR3 protein: CASSQPQIGYNEQFF; CDR3 DNA: TGCGCCAGCAGCCAACCCCAAATAGGGTACAATGAGCAGTTCTTC; J gene: TRBJ2-1; D gene: NA; V gene: TRBV4-1; clone size: NA
CDR3 protein: CASSASSGLYEQYF; CDR3 DNA: TGTGCCAGCAGTGCGTCTAGCGGCCTCTACGAGCAGTACTTC; J gene: TRBJ2-7; D gene: TRBD2; V gene: TRBV27; clone size: NA
CDR3 protein: CATKTGGRDTQYF; CDR3 DNA: TGTGCCACCAAGACAGGGGGCCGAGATACGCAGTATTTT; J gene: TRBJ2-3; D gene: TRBD1; V gene: TRBV6-5; clone size: NA
CDR3 protein: CASSPTGGVNYGYTF; CDR3 DNA: TGTGCCAGCAGCCCAACCGGCGGGGTTAACTATGGCTACACCTTC; J gene: TRBJ1-2; D gene: NA; V gene: TRBV11-2; clone size: NA
CDR3 protein: CASSLFLAVVSYGYTF; CDR3 DNA: TGTGCCAGCAGCTTATTTCTCGCCGTCGTCTCCTATGGCTACACCTTC; J gene: TRBJ1-2; D gene: NA; V gene: TRBV7-9; clone size: NA
CDR3 protein: CASSPGGGSNQPQHF; CDR3 DNA: TGTGCCAGCAGTCCTGGGGGGGGTAGCAATCAGCCCCAGCATTTT; J gene: TRBJ1-5; D gene: NA; V gene: TRBV28; clone size: NA
CDR3 protein: CAWSVGGLKRISTDTQYF; CDR3 DNA: TGTGCCTGGAGTGTAGGGGGACTCAAACGAATTAGCACAGATACGCAGTATTTT; J gene: TRBJ2-3; D gene: NA; V gene: TRBV30; clone size: NA
CDR3 protein: CASSLDRVTEAFF; CDR3 DNA: TGTGCCAGCAGCTTAGATCGGGTCACTGAAGCTTTCTTT; J gene: TRBJ1-1; D gene: NA; V gene: TRBV11-3; clone size: once
CDR3 protein: CASSPSVSAQYF; CDR3 DNA: TGTGCCAGCTCACCCTCCGTCTCGGCCCAGTACTTC; J gene: TRBJ2-5; D gene: NA; V gene: TRBV18; clone size: NA
CDR3 protein: CASSQESYQPQHF; CDR3 DNA: TGCGCCAGCAGCCAAGAAAGTTATCAGCCCCAGCATTTT; J gene: TRBJ1-5; D gene: NA; V gene: TRBV4-1; clone size: NA
CDR3 protein: CASSYTWTTKLAKNIQYF; CDR3 DNA: TGTGCCAGCAGTTACACCTGGACAACCAAGTTAGCCAAAAACATTCAGTACTTC; J gene: TRBJ2-4; D gene: NA; V gene: TRBV6-2/TRBV6-3; clone size: few
CDR3 protein: CASSEAFGRQGPEQYF; CDR3 DNA: TGCGCCAGCAGTGAAGCTTTCGGGAGACAGGGACCCGAGCAGTACTTC; J gene: TRBJ2-7; D gene: NA; V gene: TRBV10-2; clone size: NA
CDR3 protein: CANPTRSAKNIQYF; CDR3 DNA: TGTGCCAACCCGACCAGGTCAGCCAAAAACATTCAGTACTTC; J gene: TRBJ2-4; D gene: NA; V gene: TRBV27; clone size: NA
CDR3 protein: CASSQRSGGTISYEQYF; CDR3 DNA: TGTGCCAGCAGCCAAAGGTCGGGAGGGACGATCTCCTACGAGCAGTACTTC; J gene: TRBJ2-7; D gene: TRBD2; V gene: TRBV14; clone size: NA
CDR3 protein: CASSLDPTNEKLFF; CDR3 DNA: TGTGCCAGCAGCTTAGATCCAACTAATGAAAAACTGTTTTTT; J gene: TRBJ1-4; D gene: NA; V gene: TRBV7-2; clone size: NA
CDR3 protein: CASGRGQYEQYF; CDR3 DNA: TGCGCCAGCGGCAGGGGGCAATACGAGCAGTACTTC; J gene: TRBJ2-7; D gene: TRBD1; V gene: TRBV5-1; clone size: few
CDR3 protein: CATSSGETQYF; CDR3 DNA: TGCGCCACCTCTAGCGGAGAGACCCAGTACTTC; J gene: TRBJ2-5; D gene: TRBD2; V gene: TRBV10-1; clone size: NA
CDR3 protein: CASSPLARVPAGRSPLHF; CDR3 DNA: TGTGCCAGCAGTCCTCTTGCCAGGGTGCCCGCCGGTCGTTCACCCCTCCACTTT; J gene: TRBJ1-6; D gene: NA; V gene: TRBV27; clone size: NA
CDR3 protein: CASSAQTGGDEKLFF; CDR3 DNA: TGTGCCAGTAGTGCCCAGACAGGGGGCGATGAAAAACTGTTTTTT; J gene: TRBJ1-4; D gene: TRBD1; V gene: TRBV19; clone size: NA
CDR3 protein: CASSGTGGVNQPQHF; CDR3 DNA: TGTGCCAGCAGCGGGACAGGGGGCGTAAATCAGCCCCAGCATTTT; J gene: TRBJ1-5; D gene: TRBD1; V gene: TRBV6-2/TRBV6-3; clone size: NA
CDR3 protein: CASSLGETAYNEQFF; CDR3 DNA: TGTGCCAGCAGCCTCGGCGAGACAGCCTACAATGAGCAGTTCTTC; J gene: TRBJ2-1; D gene: NA; V gene: TRBV7-9; clone size: NA
CDR3 protein: CASSFGQGGYNEQFF; CDR3 DNA: TGTGCCAGCAGCTTTGGACAGGGGGGCTACAATGAGCAGTTCTTC; J gene: TRBJ2-1; D gene: TRBD1; V gene: TRBV7-2; clone size: NA
CDR3 protein: CASSPRLQSSGNTIYF; CDR3 DNA: TGTGCCAGCAGCCCCCGACTCCAAAGCTCTGGAAACACCATATATTTT; J gene: TRBJ1-3; D gene: NA; V gene: TRBV13; clone size: NA
CDR3 protein: CASRTAQGSYEQYF; CDR3 DNA: TGTGCCAGCAGAACAGCCCAGGGCTCCTACGAGCAGTACTTC; J gene: TRBJ2-7; D gene: NA; V gene: TRBV6-5; clone size: NA
CDR3 protein: CSASPKVLTAYEQYF; CDR3 DNA: TGCAGTGCTAGTCCCAAGGTTCTAACTGCCTACGAGCAGTACTTC; J gene: TRBJ2-7; D gene: NA; V gene: TRBV20-1; clone size: once
CDR3 protein: CASSYSNGEAFF; CDR3 DNA: TGTGCCAGCAGTTACTCTAATGGGGAAGCTTTCTTT; J gene: TRBJ1-1; D gene: NA; V gene: TRBV6-5; clone size: once
CDR3 protein: CASITGTGDGEQFF; CDR3 DNA: TGCGCCAGCATTACCGGGACAGGGGATGGTGAGCAGTTCTTC; J gene: TRBJ2-1; D gene: TRBD1; V gene: TRBV23-1; clone size: NA